These 9 T cell receptor beta chains share one sample of origin, sequenced in a study of blood T cell repertoires in COVID-19. Libraries were prepared by immunoSEQ multiplex PCR; TCRdb keeps only in-frame clonotypes and omits some of them. Of just under 90,000 clones listed, over 90% are singletons. The sequencing input was peripheral blood. The receptors shown here come from a man aged 55-75 years with acute or convalescent COVID-19.

This clone came up a few times. The CDR3 DNA follows: TGTGCCAGCAGCTTAGCCTCGGGTACCCACGAGCAGTACTTC. This translates into CASSLASGTHEQYF. This chain links TRBV7-9 with TRBJ2-7; D gene ambiguous. The CDR3 is 14 residues long. V was clipped by 0 bases and J by 5 bases, with 11 bases between them. The V gene's germline CDR1 is SEHNR and CDR2 FQNEAQ (reference sequence).

This chain connects TRBV15 to TRBJ2-1; TRBD2 agrees at 11 bases. V gave up 0 bases and J gave up 6 bases; unmatched junction bases: 1. The germline gives CDR1 LNHNV, CDR2 YYDKDF (reference sequence). This CDR3 spans 15 amino acids. The chain's CDR3 is CATSRDSGRGNEQFF. The CDR3 DNA is TGTGCCACCAGCAGAGATAGCGGGAGGGGCAATGAGCAGTTCTTC.

This rearrangement joins TRBV4-2 to TRBJ1-3; possible D gene TRBD1, 6 bases. Trimming shortened V by 4 bases and J by 8 bases, and 21 bases separated the two germline ends. The germline CDR1 and CDR2 sequences are LGHNA and YNFKEQ. The CDR3 has 16 amino acids. CDR3 DNA sequence: TGTGCCAGCAGCCTCGGCCAGGGGAGAGGGCAGGACACCATATATTTT. It yields the protein CASSLGQGRGQDTIYF.

This clone was seen a handful of times. The chain has TRBV11-3 and TRBJ2-1; 8 nucleotides match TRBD1. CDR1 is SGHNT and CDR2 is YENEEA in the germline V gene. V lost 5 bases, J lost 1 base, and 4 bases stayed unmatched. The CDR3 spans 15 residues. The CDR3 spells CASSTRTGSYNEQFF. The CDR3 coding sequence is TGTGCCAGCAGCACCCGGACAGGGTCCTACAATGAGCAGTTCTTC.

Here the CDR3 DNA reads TGTGCCAGCAGCCAAGTCGATGTTTTCGGTCAGGGGCCGAACGAGCAGTACTTC. As protein: CASSQVDVFGQGPNEQYF. The V and J genes are TRBV3-1 (or the pseudogene TRBV3-2) and TRBJ2-7; perhaps TRBD1 as D (6 bases). This CDR3 contains 18 residues. CDR1 is LGHDT and CDR2 is YNNKEL in the germline V gene (reference sequence). The germline V and J ends were trimmed by 1 base and 5 bases, with 24 bases remaining between them.

The chain links TRBV9 to TRBJ2-1; TRBD2 is a possible D gene (6 bases). CDR3 size: 16 residues. CDR1 is SGDLS, CDR2 YYNGEE, per germline. The V end was cut by 0 bases, the J end by 6 bases, with 16 bases between. The DNA of the CDR3 is TGTGCCAGCAGCGTAGGTGTAGCGGAGAGGGGCAATGAGCAGTTCTTC. It translates to CASSVGVAERGNEQFF. The variable domain in full, completed from reference TRBV9 and TRBJ2-1, reads DSGVTQTPKHLITATGQRVTLRCSPRSGDLSVYWYQQSLDQGLQFLIQYYNGEERAKGNILERFSAQQFPDLHSELNLSSLELGDSALYFCASSVGVAERGNEQFFGPGTRLTVL.

This sequence joins TRBV19 and TRBJ1-5; the match to TRBD1 covers 8 bases. V gave up 8 bases and J gave up 1 base; unmatched junction bases: 7. Germline V CDR1 and CDR2: LNHDA, SQIVND (reference sequence). CDR3 size: 15 residues. CDR3 sequence reads: CASGTRQGSNQPQHF. For the CDR3, the DNA is TGTGCCAGTGGGACGAGACAGGGGAGCAATCAGCCCCAGCATTTT.

CDR3 sequence reads: CASSSGTGQTQYF. The CDR3 DNA reads as TGTGCCAGCAGTTCCGGGACAGGCCAGACCCAGTACTTC. This chain uses TRBV12-3 or TRBV12-4 with TRBJ2-5; TRBD1 aligns across 8 bases. V lost 4 bases to trimming and J lost 6 bases; unmatched junction nucleotides: 4. The CDR3 totals 13 residues.

The chain combines TRBV7-2 with TRBJ1-1; 7 nucleotides agree with TRBD1. Trimming took 1 base from V and 1 from J; bases not matched to a gene: 3. The CDR3 consists of 15 residues. Germline values: CDR1 SGHTA, CDR2 FQGNSA. The CDR3 region is CASSLGGGWNTEAFF. The CDR3 DNA sequence: TGTGCCAGCAGCTTAGGAGGGGGCTGGAACACTGAAGCTTTCTTT.